This paragraph covers one T cell receptor (beta chain) sequence. Its antigen has not been determined. No base quality values were provided; no much bigger clone lies one nucleotide off. The data derive from a study of blood T cell repertoires in COVID-19 (TCRdb year 2020). About the full investigation: Samples covering the acute and convalescent phases of COVID-19 were provided by collaborators in the United States, Italy and Spain. Where available, HLA class I and class II types were obtained from metadata supplied by the sample provider rather than from assay-based typing. Samples were obtained from the ongoing ImmuneRACE study (first 160 participants) and from 1,254 subjects provided by 6 global collaborators. Deeply sampled blood TCRbeta repertoires from subjects exposed to, actively infected with, or recovered from COVID-19 were included in the dataset. The material from the prospective study consisted of cDNA or gDNA derived from T cells, B-cell-depleted T cells, or PBMCs. The sample metadata nearly always contained a de-identified subject ID, COVID-19 status, age in years and sex. The repertoires were made available in a free public database intended to serve as a resource for research on the immune response to SARS-CoV-2.

Each collaborating institution followed its own protocols to collect whole blood in K2EDTA tubes. Collaborator samples were shipped for TCRbeta analysis as frozen whole blood, isolated PBMCs, or DNA extracted from either sample type. The immunoSEQ Assay, a bias-controlled multiplex PCR, was used to amplify TCRbeta CDR3 regions from genomic DNA. The study's processing was this. Nucleated cell counts per sample were estimated from amplification of reference gene primers within the assay. To quantify the absolute abundance of each unique TCRbeta CDR3 rearrangement, sequence reads were collapsed and filtered. Productive Simpson clonality was computed per sample as the square root of Simpson's diversity index over productive rearrangements. In its TCRdb copy, this immuneACCESS table keeps in-frame sequences only and misses some clones. Where compared with another copy, unresolved V genes explain less than half of these, and the others have no known cause. V and J calls and clone size follow that table, whereas D and trimming were derived from the DNA. Counted in this sample were 85,000 to 130,000 clones; around 80% of them appeared once. The ten largest clonotypes hold 11% to 15% of the sample.

Overall study outcomes, separate from this receptor: The quantity of clinical and demographic metadata differed by source and by participant and was supplied without curation.

This clonotype was obtained from a woman aged 60-75 years with acute or convalescent COVID-19. Sequenced sample: peripheral blood.

The CDR3 loop reads CASSEAGLVNEQFF. The bases are TGTGCCAGCAGTGAAGCTGGACTCGTCAATGAGCAGTTCTTC. The chain was built from TRBV6-1 and TRBJ2-1, and possibly TRBD2, on 5 matching bases. The CDR3 holds 14 amino acids from the cysteine to the phenylalanine. This entry keeps only the CDR3 DNA: 42 bases, framed from base 1. According to the germline V gene, CDR1 reads MNHNS and CDR2 reads SASEGT. The trim is 0 bases for V and 6 bases for J, with a gap of 9 bases between the germline ends.